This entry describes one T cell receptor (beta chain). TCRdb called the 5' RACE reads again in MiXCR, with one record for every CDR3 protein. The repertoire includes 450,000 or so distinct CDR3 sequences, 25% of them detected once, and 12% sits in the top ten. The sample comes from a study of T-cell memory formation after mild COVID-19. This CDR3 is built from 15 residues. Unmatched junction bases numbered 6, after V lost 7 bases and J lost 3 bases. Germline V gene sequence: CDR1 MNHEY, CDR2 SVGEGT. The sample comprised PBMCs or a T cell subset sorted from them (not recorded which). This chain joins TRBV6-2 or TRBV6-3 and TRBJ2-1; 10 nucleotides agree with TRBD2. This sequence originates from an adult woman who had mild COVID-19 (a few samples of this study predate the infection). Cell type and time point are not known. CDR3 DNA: TGTGCCAGCACCCAATCTAGCGGGGGCTACAATGAGCAGTTCTTC. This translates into CASTQSSGGYNEQFF.